This entry describes one TCR beta chain. Its target is unknown. Generated by immunoSEQ multiplex PCR, the TCRdb table keeps only in-frame clones and is missing some. The sample shows around 76,000 clones, around 78% of them seen only once. The data originate from a study of OX40 agonist ivuxolimab in advanced cancers. Study-wide background: Every 2 weeks, ivuxolimab was infused into the patients intravenously at between 0.01 and 10 mg/kg.

Germline V lookup: CDR1 SGHTA, CDR2 FQGNSA. Trimming took 5 bases from V and 3 from J; bases not matched to a gene: 6. The CDR3 contains 14 residues. Study-level points and caveats: There were, on average, more expanded clones in CD8+ T cells than in CD4+.

The clonotype was recovered from an adult with an advanced solid tumor such as melanoma, head and neck, liver or kidney cancer. The material was CD4+ or CD8+ T cells sorted from blood, obtained in a trial of the OX40 agonist ivuxolimab. The V call is TRBV7-2, the J call TRBJ1-1, with 7 bases identical to TRBD1. The CDR3 here is CASSKTGLDTEAFF. In DNA, the CDR3 is TGTGCCAGCAGCAAGACAGGGTTGGACACTGAAGCTTTCTTT.